Listed below are T cell receptor beta chains from one sample, sequenced in a study of CD8 T cells in Susac syndrome. TCRdb passed the immunoSEQ multiplex PCR reads through MiXCR, listing each CDR3 protein once. Among about 110,000 distinct CDR3 sequences listed, approximately 93% were seen once. The source material was CD8+ T cells from PBMCs. The receptors originated from a human donor with Susac syndrome. Each CDR3 is given with its conserved first and last residue. Each record gives: V gene, clone size, J gene, D gene, CDR3 protein, CDR3 DNA. A D gene is named only where the DNA matches it firmly. Expanded clones get a size class; other rows say once, few or many, or leave the size out.

>TRBV7-8|-|TRBJ2-1|TRBD1
CASTSHPGQAIYEQFF
TGTGCCAGCACCTCACATCCGGGACAGGCTATTTATGAGCAGTTCTTC
>TRBV4-2|-|TRBJ1-5|-
CASSRAKGGNQPQHF
TGTGCCAGCAGCCGGGCGAAGGGGGGCAATCAGCCCCAGCATTTT
>TRBV10-2|-|TRBJ1-1|-
CASSETGPNTEAFF
TGCGCCAGCAGTGAGACGGGGCCGAACACTGAAGCTTTCTTT
>TRBV2|-|TRBJ1-2|-
CASRIGLDGGYTF
TGTGCCAGCAGGATAGGGCTAGATGGAGGCTACACCTTC
>TRBV6-5|-|TRBJ2-5|-
CASSVPGTPRETQYF
TGTGCCAGCAGTGTCCCCGGGACCCCGCGGGAGACCCAGTACTTC
>TRBV29-1|-|TRBJ2-7|TRBD1
CSVRQGSGREQYF
TGCAGCGTGAGACAGGGTTCAGGTCGCGAGCAGTACTTC
>TRBV5-4|-|TRBJ1-1|-
CASSFVGGSTEAFF
TGTGCCAGCAGCTTCGTCGGGGGGAGCACTGAAGCTTTCTTT
>TRBV20-1|once|TRBJ2-7|TRBD2
CSAWTSGGAVYEQYF
TGCAGTGCGTGGACTAGCGGGGGGGCCGTCTACGAGCAGTACTTC
>TRBV5-6|-|TRBJ2-3|-
CASSFSGLTDTQYF
TGTGCCAGCAGCTTTTCCGGGCTCACAGATACGCAGTATTTT
>TRBV7-8|-|TRBJ2-3|-
CASSLRRNADTDTQYF
TGTGCCAGCAGCTTAAGGCGGAACGCCGACACAGATACGCAGTATTTT
>TRBV9|-|TRBJ1-6|-
CASSVEWGSPLHF
TGTGCCAGCAGCGTAGAGTGGGGTTCACCCCTCCACTTT
>TRBV6-5|-|TRBJ2-7|TRBD1
CASSSTGVDEQYF
TGTGCCAGCAGCTCAACAGGGGTGGACGAGCAGTACTTC
>TRBV20-1|-|TRBJ2-1|TRBD1
CSARGRDRVHYNEQFF
TGCAGTGCTAGGGGCCGGGACAGGGTACACTACAATGAGCAGTTCTTC
>TRBV5-5|once|TRBJ2-3|-
CASSPAWIATKDTQYF
TGTGCCAGCAGCCCGGCTTGGATAGCGACCAAAGATACGCAGTATTTT
>TRBV19|-|TRBJ2-4|-
CASSMGQNIQYF
TGTGCCAGTAGTATGGGGCAGAACATTCAGTACTTC
>TRBV4-3|-|TRBJ2-3|-
CASSQGRSDDTQYF
TGCGCCAGCAGCCAAGGGCGGTCAGATGATACGCAGTATTTT
>TRBV6-2/TRBV6-3|few|TRBJ2-1|-
CASSSRWNEQFF
TGTGCCAGCAGTTCTAGGTGGAATGAGCAGTTCTTC
>TRBV11-2|-|TRBJ2-4|-
CASSLETGGIQYF
TGTGCCAGCAGCTTAGAGACCGGTGGCATTCAGTACTTC
>TRBV7-9|-|TRBJ1-2|-
CASSLAMWEYGYTF
TGTGCCAGCAGCTTAGCGATGTGGGAGTATGGCTACACCTTC
>TRBV21-1|-|TRBJ2-7|-
CASSTPAGTGGPYEQYF
TGTGCCAGCAGCACCCCTGCCGGGACAGGGGGACCCTACGAGCAGTACTTC
>TRBV10-3|-|TRBJ2-2|TRBD1
CAISESAGGKPITGELFF
TGTGCCATCAGTGAGTCGGCAGGGGGCAAACCTATCACCGGGGAGCTGTTTTTT
>TRBV7-9|-|TRBJ2-2|-
CASSLAFGAGELFF
TGTGCCAGCAGCTTAGCGTTCGGGGCCGGGGAGCTGTTTTTT
>TRBV11-3|-|TRBJ2-3|-
CASSSGADTQYF
TGTGCCAGCAGCTCTGGGGCAGATACGCAGTATTTT
>TRBV4-3|-|TRBJ2-7|-
CASSQGGRGPDSYEQYF
TGCGCCAGCAGCCAAGGTGGGAGGGGGCCGGACTCCTACGAGCAGTACTTC
>TRBV7-8|once|TRBJ2-7|-
CASSAGQYYEQYF
TGTGCCAGCAGCGCGGGACAGTACTACGAGCAGTACTTC
>TRBV9|-|TRBJ2-5|-
CASSVGGGETQYF
TGTGCCAGCAGCGTAGGGGGAGGAGAGACCCAGTACTTC
>TRBV12-3/TRBV12-4|-|TRBJ2-3|TRBD2
CASTPGTSGADTQYF
TGTGCCAGCACCCCGGGGACTAGCGGGGCAGATACGCAGTATTTT
>TRBV7-9|medium-sized|TRBJ2-1|-
CASSLGGEQFF
TGTGCCAGCAGCTTGGGAGGCGAGCAGTTCTTC
>TRBV29-1|-|TRBJ2-7|-
CSVEGSDYEQYF
TGCAGCGTTGAGGGCAGCGACTACGAGCAGTACTTC
>TRBV20-1|-|TRBJ2-5|TRBD1
CSASVRPGQFKETQYF
TGCAGTGCTAGTGTCCGGCCGGGACAGTTTAAAGAGACCCAGTACTTC
>TRBV5-1|-|TRBJ2-1|-
CASSLAPAGAFYNEQFF
TGCGCCAGCAGCTTAGCGCCGGCGGGGGCCTTCTACAATGAGCAGTTCTTC
>TRBV4-3|-|TRBJ2-7|-
CASSQERDSGAYEQYF
TGCGCCAGCAGCCAAGAACGGGATTCCGGGGCCTACGAGCAGTACTTC
>TRBV27|once|TRBJ2-3|-
CASREFSADTQYF
TGTGCCAGCCGTGAATTCTCCGCAGATACGCAGTATTTT
>TRBV12-3/TRBV12-4|-|TRBJ1-1|TRBD1
CASSYPQGMNTEAFF
TGTGCCAGCAGTTACCCACAGGGGATGAACACTGAAGCTTTCTTT
>TRBV5-1|-|TRBJ2-3|-
CASSLVSGSTDTQYF
TGCGCCAGCAGCTTGGTTAGCGGTAGCACAGATACGCAGTATTTT
>TRBV25-1|-|TRBJ1-3|-
CATQQTSGNTIYF
TGTGCCACTCAACAAACCTCTGGAAACACCATATATTTT
>TRBV7-8|few|TRBJ2-6|-
CASSLAGSGANVLTF
TGTGCCAGCAGTTTGGCGGGGTCTGGGGCCAACGTCCTGACTTTC
>TRBV29-1|-|TRBJ1-1|-
CSVESGTLDLNTEAFF
TGCAGCGTTGAATCTGGGACACTGGACCTGAACACTGAAGCTTTCTTT
>TRBV15|-|TRBJ2-5|-
CATSSRTAEETQYF
TGTGCCACCAGCTCCCGGACAGCTGAAGAGACCCAGTACTTC
>TRBV27|-|TRBJ2-7|TRBD1
CASSTTGDEQYF
TGTGCCAGCAGTACCACAGGGGACGAGCAGTACTTC